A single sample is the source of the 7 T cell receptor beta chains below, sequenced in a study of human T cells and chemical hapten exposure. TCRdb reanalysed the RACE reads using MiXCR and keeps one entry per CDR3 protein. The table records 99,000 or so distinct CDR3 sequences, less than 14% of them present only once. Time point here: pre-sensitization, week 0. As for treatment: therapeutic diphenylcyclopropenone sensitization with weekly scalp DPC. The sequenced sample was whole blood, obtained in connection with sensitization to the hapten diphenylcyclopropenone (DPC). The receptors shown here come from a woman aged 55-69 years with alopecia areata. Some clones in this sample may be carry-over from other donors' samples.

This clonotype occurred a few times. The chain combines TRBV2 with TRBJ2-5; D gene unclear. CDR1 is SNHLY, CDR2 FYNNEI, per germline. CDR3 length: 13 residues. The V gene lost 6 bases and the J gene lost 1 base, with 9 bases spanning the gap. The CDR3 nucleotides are TGTGCCAGCAGAAAGGAGACCCAAGAGACCCAGTACTTC. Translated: CASRKETQETQYF.

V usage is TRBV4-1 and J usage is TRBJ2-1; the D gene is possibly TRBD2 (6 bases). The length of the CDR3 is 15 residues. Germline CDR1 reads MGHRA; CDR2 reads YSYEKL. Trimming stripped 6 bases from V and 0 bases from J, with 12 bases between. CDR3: CASRVGGNSYNEQFF. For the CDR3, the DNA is TGCGCCAGCAGGGTGGGCGGGAACTCCTACAATGAGCAGTTCTTC.

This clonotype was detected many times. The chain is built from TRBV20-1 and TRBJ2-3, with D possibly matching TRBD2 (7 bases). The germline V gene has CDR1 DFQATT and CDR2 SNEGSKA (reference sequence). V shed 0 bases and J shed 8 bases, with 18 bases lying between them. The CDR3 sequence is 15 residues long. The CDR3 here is CSAREGGGPRGTQYF. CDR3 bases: TGCAGTGCTAGAGAAGGGGGGGGGCCTCGTGGTACGCAGTATTTT.

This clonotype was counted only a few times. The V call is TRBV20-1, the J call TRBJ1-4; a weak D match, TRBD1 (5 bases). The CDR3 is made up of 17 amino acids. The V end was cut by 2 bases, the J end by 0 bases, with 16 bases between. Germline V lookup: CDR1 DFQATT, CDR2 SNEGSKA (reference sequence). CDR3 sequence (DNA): TGCAGTGCTAGACCCATGGAACAGGCTGCAACTAATGAAAAACTGTTTTTT. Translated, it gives CSARPMEQAATNEKLFF.

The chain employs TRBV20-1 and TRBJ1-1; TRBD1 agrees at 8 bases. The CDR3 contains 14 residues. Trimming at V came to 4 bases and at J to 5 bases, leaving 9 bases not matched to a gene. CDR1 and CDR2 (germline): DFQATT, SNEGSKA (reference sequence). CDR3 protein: CSANRGQVGTEAFF. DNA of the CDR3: TGCAGTGCTAACCGGGGACAGGTCGGTACTGAAGCTTTCTTT.

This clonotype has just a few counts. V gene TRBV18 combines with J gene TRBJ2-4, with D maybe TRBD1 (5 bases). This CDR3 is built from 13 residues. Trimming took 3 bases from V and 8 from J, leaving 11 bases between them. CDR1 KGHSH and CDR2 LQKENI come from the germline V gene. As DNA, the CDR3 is TGTGCCAGCTCACCGGGGCATGTGGACATTCAGTACTTC. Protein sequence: CASSPGHVDIQYF.

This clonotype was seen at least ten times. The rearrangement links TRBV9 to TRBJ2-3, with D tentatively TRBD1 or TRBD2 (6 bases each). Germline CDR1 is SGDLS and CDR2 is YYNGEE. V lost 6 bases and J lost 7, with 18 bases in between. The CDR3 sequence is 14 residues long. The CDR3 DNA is TGTGCCAGCACTCCCCTCCCGGGGGCATATACGCAGTATTTT. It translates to CASTPLPGAYTQYF.